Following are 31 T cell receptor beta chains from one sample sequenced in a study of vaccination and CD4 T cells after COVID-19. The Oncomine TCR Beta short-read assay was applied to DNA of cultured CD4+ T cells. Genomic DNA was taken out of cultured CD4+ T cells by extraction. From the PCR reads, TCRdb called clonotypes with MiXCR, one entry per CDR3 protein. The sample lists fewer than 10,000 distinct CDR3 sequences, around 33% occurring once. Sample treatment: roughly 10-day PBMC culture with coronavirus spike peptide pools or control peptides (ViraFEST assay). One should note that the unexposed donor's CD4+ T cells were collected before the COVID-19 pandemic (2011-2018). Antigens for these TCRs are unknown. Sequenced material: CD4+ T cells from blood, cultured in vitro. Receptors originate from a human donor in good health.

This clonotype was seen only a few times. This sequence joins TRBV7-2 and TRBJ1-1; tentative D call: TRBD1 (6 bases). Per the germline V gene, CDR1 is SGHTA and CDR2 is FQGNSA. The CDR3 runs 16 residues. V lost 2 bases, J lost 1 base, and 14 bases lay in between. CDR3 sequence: CASSLTPVTGNTEAFF. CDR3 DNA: TGTGCCAGCAGCTTAACTCCCGTGACAGGGAACACTGAAGCTTTCTTT.

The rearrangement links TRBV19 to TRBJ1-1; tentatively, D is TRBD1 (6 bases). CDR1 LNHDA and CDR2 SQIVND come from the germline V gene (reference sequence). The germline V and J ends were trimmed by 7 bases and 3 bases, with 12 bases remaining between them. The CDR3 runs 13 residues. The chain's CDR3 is CASNREGDTEAFF. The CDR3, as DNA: TGTGCCAGTAACAGGGAGGGGGACACTGAAGCTTTCTTT.

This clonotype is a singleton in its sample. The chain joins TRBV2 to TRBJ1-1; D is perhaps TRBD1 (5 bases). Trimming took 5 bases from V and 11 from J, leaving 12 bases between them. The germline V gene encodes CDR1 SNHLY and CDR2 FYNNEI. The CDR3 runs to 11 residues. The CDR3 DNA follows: TGTGCCAGCAGTAACACAGGAGAGGCTTTCTTT. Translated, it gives CASSNTGEAFF. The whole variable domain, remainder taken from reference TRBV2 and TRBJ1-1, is EPEVTQTPSHQVTQMGQEVILRCVPISNHLYFYWYRQILGQKVEFLVSFYNNEISEKSEIFDDQFSVERPDGSNFTLKIRSTKLEDSAMYFCASSNTGEAFFGQGTRLTVV.

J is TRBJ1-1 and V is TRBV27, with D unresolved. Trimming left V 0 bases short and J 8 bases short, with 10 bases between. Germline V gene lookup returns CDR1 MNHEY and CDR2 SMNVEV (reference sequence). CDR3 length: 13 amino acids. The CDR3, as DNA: TGTGCCAGCAGTTTATCCGGCGTAAGGGAAGCTTTCTTT. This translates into CASSLSGVREAFF.

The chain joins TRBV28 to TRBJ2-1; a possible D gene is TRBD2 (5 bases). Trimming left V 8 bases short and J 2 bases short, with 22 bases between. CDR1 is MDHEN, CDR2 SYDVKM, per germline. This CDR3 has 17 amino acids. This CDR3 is CASSEHWAPTTYNEQFF. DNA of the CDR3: TGTGCCAGCTCGGAACATTGGGCGCCGACTACCTACAATGAGCAGTTCTTC.

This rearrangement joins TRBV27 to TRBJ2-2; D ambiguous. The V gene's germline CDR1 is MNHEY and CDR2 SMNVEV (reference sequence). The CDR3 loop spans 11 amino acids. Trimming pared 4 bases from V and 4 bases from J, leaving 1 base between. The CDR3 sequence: CASSSTGELFF. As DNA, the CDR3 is TGTGCCAGCAGTTCCACCGGGGAGCTGTTTTTT.

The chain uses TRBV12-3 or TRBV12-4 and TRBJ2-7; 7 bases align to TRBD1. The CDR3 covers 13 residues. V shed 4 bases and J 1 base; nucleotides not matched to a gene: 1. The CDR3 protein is CASSWDSSYEQYF. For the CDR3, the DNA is TGTGCCAGCAGTTGGGACAGTTCCTACGAGCAGTACTTC.

In DNA form, the CDR3 reads TGTGCCAGCATTGCGGGGACTAGCGGGAAGAGCACAGATACGCAGTATTTT. It is translated as CASIAGTSGKSTDTQYF. The rearrangement uses TRBV2 and TRBJ2-3; 13 bases are shared with TRBD2. Trimming cost V 7 bases and J 0 bases; bases outside gene matches: 7. Germline CDR1 is SNHLY and CDR2 is FYNNEI. There are 17 residues in the CDR3. Drawing the rest from reference TRBV2 and TRBJ2-3, the complete variable domain is EPEVTQTPSHQVTQMGQEVILRCVPISNHLYFYWYRQILGQKVEFLVSFYNNEISEKSEIFDDQFSVERPDGSNFTLKIRSTKLEDSAMYFCASIAGTSGKSTDTQYFGPGTRLTVL.

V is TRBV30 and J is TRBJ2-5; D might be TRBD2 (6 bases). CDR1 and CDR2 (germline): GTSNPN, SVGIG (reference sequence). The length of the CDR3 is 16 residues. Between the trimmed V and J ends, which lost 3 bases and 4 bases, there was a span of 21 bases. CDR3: CAWRNKRLVLGETQYF. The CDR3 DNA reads TGTGCCTGGAGAAACAAACGACTAGTATTAGGAGAGACCCAGTACTTC.

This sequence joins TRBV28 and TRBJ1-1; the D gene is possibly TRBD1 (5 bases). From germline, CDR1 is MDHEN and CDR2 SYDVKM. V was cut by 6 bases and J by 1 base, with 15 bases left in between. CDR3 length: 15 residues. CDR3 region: CASRVRTTANTEAFF. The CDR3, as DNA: TGTGCCAGCAGGGTTCGGACAACGGCGAACACTGAAGCTTTCTTT.

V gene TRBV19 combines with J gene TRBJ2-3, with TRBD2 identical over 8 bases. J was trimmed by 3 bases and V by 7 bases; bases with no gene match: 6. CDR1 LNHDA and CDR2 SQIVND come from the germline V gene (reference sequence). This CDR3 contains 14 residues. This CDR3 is CASTLGGRTDTQYF. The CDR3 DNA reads TGTGCCAGTACGTTGGGCGGGAGGACAGATACGCAGTATTTT.

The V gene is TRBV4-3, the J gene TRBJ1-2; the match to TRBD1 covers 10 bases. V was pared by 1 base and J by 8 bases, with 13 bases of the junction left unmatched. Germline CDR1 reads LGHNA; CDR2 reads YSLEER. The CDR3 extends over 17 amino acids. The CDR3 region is CASSQVTLGTGAPGYTF. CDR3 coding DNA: TGCGCCAGCAGCCAAGTTACCCTAGGGACAGGGGCTCCCGGCTACACCTTC.

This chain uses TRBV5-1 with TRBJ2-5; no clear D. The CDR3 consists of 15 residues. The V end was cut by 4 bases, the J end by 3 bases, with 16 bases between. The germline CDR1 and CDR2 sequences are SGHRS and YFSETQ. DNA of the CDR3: TGCGCCAGCAGCACGGACCCAGCTGGGAAAGAGACCCAGTACTTC. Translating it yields CASSTDPAGKETQYF.

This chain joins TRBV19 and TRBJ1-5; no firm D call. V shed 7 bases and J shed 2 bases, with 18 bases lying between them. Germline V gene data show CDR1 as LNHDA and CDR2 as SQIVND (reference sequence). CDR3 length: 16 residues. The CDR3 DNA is TGTGCCAGTACCCCGCTGGGGTGTGGTGGCAATCAGCCCCAGCATTTT. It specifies CASTPLGCGGNQPQHF.

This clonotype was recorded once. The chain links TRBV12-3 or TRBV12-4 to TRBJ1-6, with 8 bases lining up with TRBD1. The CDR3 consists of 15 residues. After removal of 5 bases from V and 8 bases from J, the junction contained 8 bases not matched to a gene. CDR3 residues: CASSVSGTGYSPLHF. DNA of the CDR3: TGTGCCAGCAGTGTCTCCGGGACAGGCTATTCACCCCTCCACTTT.

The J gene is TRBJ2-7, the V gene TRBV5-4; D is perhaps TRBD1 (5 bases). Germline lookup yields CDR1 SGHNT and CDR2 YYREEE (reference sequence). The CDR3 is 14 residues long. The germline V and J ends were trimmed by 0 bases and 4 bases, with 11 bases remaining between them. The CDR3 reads CASSLVGQSYEQYF. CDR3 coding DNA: TGTGCCAGCAGCTTGGTGGGGCAGTCTTACGAGCAGTACTTC.

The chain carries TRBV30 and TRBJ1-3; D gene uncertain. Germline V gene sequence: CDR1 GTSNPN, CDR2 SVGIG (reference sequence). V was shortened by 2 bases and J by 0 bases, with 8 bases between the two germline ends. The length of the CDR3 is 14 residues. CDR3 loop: CAWSKMISGNTIYF. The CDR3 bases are TGTGCCTGGAGTAAGATGATCTCTGGAAACACCATATATTTT. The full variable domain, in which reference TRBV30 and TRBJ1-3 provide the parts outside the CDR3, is SQTIHQWPATLVQPVGSPLSLECTVEGTSNPNLYWYRQAAGRGLQLLFYSVGIGQISSEVPQNLSASRPQDRQFILSSKKLLLSDSGFYLCAWSKMISGNTIYFGEGSWLTVV.

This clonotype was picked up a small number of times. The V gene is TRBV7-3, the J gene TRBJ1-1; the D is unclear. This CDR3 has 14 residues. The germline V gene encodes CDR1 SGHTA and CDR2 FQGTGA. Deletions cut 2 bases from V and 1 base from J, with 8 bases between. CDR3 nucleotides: TGTGCCAGCAGCTTACAAAGGAAGAACACTGAAGCTTTCTTT. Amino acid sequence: CASSLQRKNTEAFF.

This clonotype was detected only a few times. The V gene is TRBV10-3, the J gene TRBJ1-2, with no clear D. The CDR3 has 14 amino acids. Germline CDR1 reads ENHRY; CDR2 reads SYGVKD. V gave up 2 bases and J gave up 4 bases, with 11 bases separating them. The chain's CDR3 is CAISEPLNLYGYTF. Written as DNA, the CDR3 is TGTGCCATCAGTGAGCCGTTGAACCTCTATGGCTACACCTTC.

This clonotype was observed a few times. Written as DNA, the CDR3 is TGTGCCAGCACCTTAACCCAGGGGGACTACACCTTC. This gives the protein CASTLTQGDYTF. The V gene is TRBV6-2 or TRBV6-3, the J gene TRBJ1-2, with 7 bases fitting TRBD1. The CDR3 consists of 12 residues. Germline V gene data show CDR1 as MNHEY and CDR2 as SVGEGT. V trimming: 7 bases; J trimming: 10 bases; junction bases outside the gene matches: 9.

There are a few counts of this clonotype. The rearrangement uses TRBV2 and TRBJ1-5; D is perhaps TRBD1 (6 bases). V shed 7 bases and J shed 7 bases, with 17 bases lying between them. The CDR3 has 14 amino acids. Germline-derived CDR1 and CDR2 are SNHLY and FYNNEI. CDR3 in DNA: TGTGCCAGCAAGGAAAGACAGGAGCACCAGCCCCAGCATTTT. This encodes CASKERQEHQPQHF.

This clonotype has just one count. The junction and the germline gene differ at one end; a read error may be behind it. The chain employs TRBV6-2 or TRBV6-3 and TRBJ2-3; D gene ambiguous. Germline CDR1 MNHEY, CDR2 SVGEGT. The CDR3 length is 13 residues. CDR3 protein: CASSYSLGNTRYF. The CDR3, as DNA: TGTGCCAGCAGTTACAGCTTGGGAAATACGCGGTATTTT.

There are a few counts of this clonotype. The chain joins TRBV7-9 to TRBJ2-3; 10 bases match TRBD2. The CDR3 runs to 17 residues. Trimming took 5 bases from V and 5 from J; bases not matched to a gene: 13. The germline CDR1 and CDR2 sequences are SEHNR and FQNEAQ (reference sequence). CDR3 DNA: TGTGCCAGCAGCCCGCAACCGGCTAGCGGGAGCTTAGATACGCAGTATTTT. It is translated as CASSPQPASGSLDTQYF.

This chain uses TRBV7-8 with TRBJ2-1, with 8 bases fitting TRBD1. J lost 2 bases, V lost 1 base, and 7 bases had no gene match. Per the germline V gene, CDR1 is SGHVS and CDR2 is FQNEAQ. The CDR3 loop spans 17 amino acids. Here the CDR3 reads CASSLGQGAAPYNEQFF. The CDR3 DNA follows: TGTGCCAGCAGCTTAGGTCAGGGGGCCGCCCCCTACAATGAGCAGTTCTTC.

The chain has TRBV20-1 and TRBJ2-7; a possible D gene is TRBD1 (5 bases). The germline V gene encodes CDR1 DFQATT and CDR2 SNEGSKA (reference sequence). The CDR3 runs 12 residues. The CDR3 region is CRARKGLGEQYF. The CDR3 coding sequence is TGCAGAGCTCGAAAGGGGTTGGGAGAGCAGTACTTC.

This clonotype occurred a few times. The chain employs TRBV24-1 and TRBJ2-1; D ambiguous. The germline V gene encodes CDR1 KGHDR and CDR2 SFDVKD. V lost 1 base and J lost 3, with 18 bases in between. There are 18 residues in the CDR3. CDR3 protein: CATSDFAPGQGFYNEQFF. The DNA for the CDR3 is TGTGCCACCAGTGATTTTGCACCCGGCCAAGGGTTCTACAATGAGCAGTTCTTC.

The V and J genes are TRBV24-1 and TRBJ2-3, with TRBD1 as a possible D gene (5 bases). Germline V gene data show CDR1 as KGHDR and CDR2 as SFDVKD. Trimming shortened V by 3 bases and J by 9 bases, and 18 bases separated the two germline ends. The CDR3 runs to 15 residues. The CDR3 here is CATSDPRTPPDTQYF. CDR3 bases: TGTGCCACCAGTGATCCCAGGACACCACCCGACACGCAGTATTTT.

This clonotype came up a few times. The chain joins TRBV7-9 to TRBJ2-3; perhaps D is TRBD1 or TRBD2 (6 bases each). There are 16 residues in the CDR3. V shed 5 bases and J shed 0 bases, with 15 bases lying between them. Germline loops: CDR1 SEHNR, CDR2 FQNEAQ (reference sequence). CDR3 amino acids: CASSQWGAESTDTQYF. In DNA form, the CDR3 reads TGTGCCAGCAGCCAGTGGGGGGCAGAAAGCACAGATACGCAGTATTTT.

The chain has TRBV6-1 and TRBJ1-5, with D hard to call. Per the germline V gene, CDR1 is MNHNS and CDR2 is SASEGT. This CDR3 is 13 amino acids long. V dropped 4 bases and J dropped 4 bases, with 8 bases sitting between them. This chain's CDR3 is CASSVQENQPQHF. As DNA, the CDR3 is TGTGCCAGCAGTGTCCAGGAAAATCAGCCCCAGCATTTT.

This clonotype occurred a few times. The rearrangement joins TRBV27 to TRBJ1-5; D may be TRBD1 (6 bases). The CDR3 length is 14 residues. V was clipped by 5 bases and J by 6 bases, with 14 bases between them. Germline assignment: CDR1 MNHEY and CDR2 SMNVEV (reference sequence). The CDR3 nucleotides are TGTGCCAGCAGTGCAGGGCCGGGGGCTCAGCCCCAGCATTTT. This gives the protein CASSAGPGAQPQHF.

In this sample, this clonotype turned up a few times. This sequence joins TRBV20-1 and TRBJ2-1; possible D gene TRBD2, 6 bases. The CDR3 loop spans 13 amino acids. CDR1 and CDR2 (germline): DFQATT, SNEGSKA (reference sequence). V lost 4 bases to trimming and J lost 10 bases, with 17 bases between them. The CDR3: CSAISGGLREQFF. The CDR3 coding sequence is TGCAGTGCTATTAGCGGCGGCCTTCGGGAGCAGTTCTTC.